These 19 T cell receptor beta chains came from one sample sequenced in a study of shared clonotypes between healthy human individuals. Terminally differentiated effector memory CD45RA+ cells were excluded by CCR7 positive selection of CD45RO-negative cells. Libraries were prepared by immunoSEQ multiplex PCR; TCRdb keeps only in-frame clonotypes and omits some of them. The table shows about 2 million clones, with less than 95% occurring only once. Sequenced input: naive CD8+ T cells sorted from blood. The receptors stem from a man younger than 30 in good health.

The gene calls are TRBV19 and TRBJ1-5; D is unresolved. The CDR3 totals 13 residues. V was shortened by 4 bases and J by 5 bases, with 9 bases between the two germline ends. Per germline, CDR1 LNHDA and CDR2 SQIVND (reference sequence). The chain's CDR3 is CASSTDEDQPQHF. The CDR3 region has the DNA TGTGCCAGTAGTACAGACGAGGATCAGCCCCAGCATTTT. The full variable domain, rest sourced from reference TRBV19 and TRBJ1-5, is DGGITQSPKYLFRKEGQNVTLSCEQNLNHDAMYWYRQDPGQGLRLIYYSQIVNDFQKGDIAEGYSVSREKKESFPLTVTSAQKNPTAFYLCASSTDEDQPQHFGDGTRLSIL.

The rearrangement links TRBV12-5 to TRBJ1-2, with no clear D. Germline V gene data show CDR1 as LGHNT and CDR2 as FRNRAP. Deletions cut 0 bases from V and 4 bases from J, with 12 bases between. The CDR3 length is 15 residues. The CDR3 DNA is TGTGCTAGTGGTTTGGTAGGGTCGGGGATCTATGGCTACACCTTC. Protein product: CASGLVGSGIYGYTF.

This chain connects TRBV19 to TRBJ2-1; 10 bases match TRBD1. J lost 7 bases, V lost 5 bases, and 5 bases had no gene match. The CDR3 is 14 residues long. CDR1 and CDR2 from the germline V gene are LNHDA and SQIVND (reference sequence). The chain's CDR3 is CASSGWGQGNEQFF. The CDR3 coding sequence is TGTGCCAGTAGTGGGTGGGGACAGGGGAATGAGCAGTTCTTC. The full variable domain, rest sourced from reference TRBV19 and TRBJ2-1, is DGGITQSPKYLFRKEGQNVTLSCEQNLNHDAMYWYRQDPGQGLRLIYYSQIVNDFQKGDIAEGYSVSREKKESFPLTVTSAQKNPTAFYLCASSGWGQGNEQFFGPGTRLTVL.

The gene calls are TRBV4-1 and TRBJ2-2; 8 nucleotides line up with TRBD1. The CDR3 is 16 amino acids. Germline CDR1 reads MGHRA; CDR2 reads YSYEKL. V trimming: 3 bases; J trimming: 4 bases; junction bases outside the gene matches: 7. Here the CDR3 reads CASSHVRDRGTGELFF. CDR3 nucleotides: TGCGCCAGCAGCCATGTCCGAGACAGGGGCACCGGGGAGCTGTTTTTT.

A note on this clone: Additional DNA sequences in this sample encode the identical CDR3. The V and J genes are TRBV29-1 and TRBJ2-7; TRBD1 might be the D (5 bases). This CDR3 is 13 amino acids long. Germline-derived CDR1 and CDR2 are SQVTM and ANQGSEA. V lost 0 bases and J lost 1, with 7 bases in between. CDR3 sequence (DNA): TGCAGCGTTGAAGAGGGGCTTTCCTACGAGCAGTACTTC. Amino acid sequence: CSVEEGLSYEQYF.

The chain recombines TRBV25-1 with TRBJ2-7; D assignment may be TRBD1 or TRBD2 (6 bases each). Trimming removed 3 bases at V and 6 bases at J, with 12 bases between. The CDR3 is 13 amino acids. Germline CDR1 reads MGHDK; CDR2 reads SYGVNS. The CDR3 region has the DNA TGTGCCAGCAGTGATCGGGGGCTCAGCGAGCAGTACTTC. Translating gives CASSDRGLSEQYF.

As regards this clone: The sample carries other DNA sequences with the same CDR3. V is TRBV7-3 and J is TRBJ2-3; no clear D gene. The V and J ends lost 0 bases and 5 bases respectively, with 3 bases between them. The CDR3 is made up of 12 amino acids. Germline values: CDR1 SGHTA, CDR2 FQGTGA. Here the CDR3 DNA reads TGTGCCAGCAGCTTAACAGGAGATACGCAGTATTTT. It yields the protein CASSLTGDTQYF.

The chain recombines TRBV27 with TRBJ1-1, with 9 bases lining up with TRBD1. Trimming took 8 bases from V and 6 from J; bases not matched to a gene: 16. Germline V lookup: CDR1 MNHEY, CDR2 SMNVEV (reference sequence). The CDR3 covers 16 residues. CDR3 amino acids: CASGFRGTGWRAEAFF. CDR3 in DNA: TGTGCCAGCGGATTCCGAGGGACAGGGTGGAGGGCTGAAGCTTTCTTT.

V and J are TRBV4-1 and TRBJ1-1; no definite D call. The CDR3 covers 16 residues. Germline CDR1 and CDR2: MGHRA and YSYEKL. The ends were cut back, 0 bases at V and 4 bases at J, with 15 bases in the middle. The CDR3 reads CASSQDLRGMGTEAFF. Here the CDR3 DNA reads TGCGCCAGCAGCCAAGATTTGCGGGGAATGGGCACTGAAGCTTTCTTT.

Concerning this clone: The same CDR3 is also encoded by other DNA sequences in this sample. This chain connects TRBV9 to TRBJ2-7; 7 bases match TRBD2. V was clipped by 0 bases and J by 5 bases; unmatched bases: 5. In germline, CDR1 is SGDLS, CDR2 YYNGEE. This CDR3 comprises 14 residues. CDR3: CASSVGGSTNEQYF. The CDR3 DNA is TGTGCCAGCAGCGTAGGCGGGAGTACGAACGAGCAGTACTTC. Full variable domain (remainder filled in from reference TRBV9 and TRBJ2-7): DSGVTQTPKHLITATGQRVTLRCSPRSGDLSVYWYQQSLDQGLQFLIQYYNGEERAKGNILERFSAQQFPDLHSELNLSSLELGDSALYFCASSVGGSTNEQYFGPGTRLTVT.

The chain employs TRBV13 and TRBJ1-3, with TRBD1 identical over 8 bases. V shed 5 bases and J 6 bases; nucleotides not matched to a gene: 6. Germline V gives CDR1 PRHDT, CDR2 FYEKMQ (reference sequence). The CDR3 totals 14 residues. CDR3 bases: TGTGCCAGCAGCCAAGGACAGGGTCCAAACACCATATATTTT. This gives the protein CASSQGQGPNTIYF.

This clone appeared once. V and J are TRBV28 and TRBJ1-5; the D is unclear. V gave up 2 bases and J gave up 7 bases, with 9 bases separating them. The CDR3 has 13 residues. Germline V gene lookup returns CDR1 MDHEN and CDR2 SYDVKM. DNA for the CDR3: TGTGCCAGCAGTTTAGGGAGAATACAGCCCCAGCATTTT. This sequence encodes CASSLGRIQPQHF. Supplemented by reference TRBV28 and TRBJ1-5, the full variable domain reads DVKVTQSSRYLVKRTGEKVFLECVQDMDHENMFWYRQDPGLGLRLIYFSYDVKMKEKGDIPEGYSVSREKKERFSLILESASTNQTSMYLCASSLGRIQPQHFGDGTRLSIL.

The gene calls are TRBV2 and TRBJ2-7; D unresolved. The CDR3 sequence is 14 residues long. Germline CDR1 SNHLY, CDR2 FYNNEI. Trimming took 1 base from V and 1 from J, leaving 8 bases between them. The CDR3 nucleotides read TGTGCCAGCAGTGAAGGGCAGTCGTCCTACGAGCAGTACTTC. Encoded protein: CASSEGQSSYEQYF.

The genes are TRBV5-6 and TRBJ2-1, with 9 bases lining up with TRBD2. Germline loops: CDR1 SGHDT, CDR2 YYEEEE. With 4 bases clipped from V and 6 bases from J, the junction kept 17 bases outside the gene matches. CDR3 size: 18 residues. The CDR3 bases are TGTGCCAGCAGCGTACGTTGGGTAGCGGGAGTGGTGGGCAATGAGCAGTTCTTC. As protein: CASSVRWVAGVVGNEQFF.

This sequence joins TRBV28 and TRBJ2-2, with D possibly TRBD1 on 5 matching bases. V was pared by 4 bases and J by 5 bases, with 14 bases between. The CDR3 consists of 15 residues. Germline assignment: CDR1 MDHEN and CDR2 SYDVKM. CDR3 in amino acids: CASSSRRQSTGELFF. CDR3 DNA sequence: TGTGCCAGCAGTTCCCGAAGACAGTCGACCGGGGAGCTGTTTTTT.

The chain joins TRBV2 to TRBJ1-4; 7 positions agree with TRBD1. CDR3 length: 14 residues. The trim removed 3 bases at V and 5 bases at J, leaving 3 bases unmatched. Germline V CDR1 and CDR2: SNHLY, FYNNEI. The CDR3 DNA follows: TGTGCCAGCAGTGAGGGGGACAGAAATGAAAAACTGTTTTTT. Amino acid sequence: CASSEGDRNEKLFF.

The chain joins TRBV4-3 to TRBJ2-1, with D perhaps matching TRBD2 (5 bases). The length of the CDR3 is 13 residues. Trimming left V 3 bases short and J 4 bases short, with 7 bases between. CDR1 and CDR2 from the germline V gene are LGHNA and YSLEER. The CDR3 bases are TGCGCCAGCAGCCAGACTACTTACAATGAGCAGTTCTTC. Translating gives CASSQTTYNEQFF.

The chain recombines TRBV9 with TRBJ2-5, with TRBD1 matching over 11 bases. Trimming removed 4 bases from V and 4 bases from J; junction bases left unmatched: 6. The germline gives CDR1 SGDLS, CDR2 YYNGEE. The CDR3 is made up of 15 amino acids. The CDR3 DNA follows: TGTGCCAGCAGCATGGCCGGGACAGGGGGAGAGACCCAGTACTTC. This encodes CASSMAGTGGETQYF.

The chain recombines TRBV2 with TRBJ2-2, with 8 positions matching TRBD2. The CDR3 runs to 15 residues. CDR1 is SNHLY, CDR2 FYNNEI, per germline. With V trimmed by 6 bases and J by 4 bases, 7 bases remained unmatched. The CDR3 DNA is TGTGCCAGCAGATCAGCGGGAGCGAGCACCGGGGAGCTGTTTTTT. It yields the protein CASRSAGASTGELFF.